The clone carrying this T cell receptor beta chain has at least ten counts. This specimen comes from a study of blood T cells in healthy people across ages. Together with a sample-barcoded 5' primer, a J-beta primer mix was included in a second PCR lasting 7 to 11 cycles. TCRdb fed the 5' RACE reads into MiXCR, producing one record per CDR3 protein. The sample includes approximately 960,000 distinct CDR3 sequences, 25% to 35% of them seen just once. The CDR3 is 16 amino acids. Germline assignment: CDR1 MNHEY and CDR2 SVGEGT. The V gene end was trimmed by 6 bases and the J gene end by 1 base; junction bases not matched to a gene: 8. These data also featured in a second study, about T cells of mothers and their children.

This clonotype was obtained from a woman aged 40 to 50 in good health. The sample taken for sequencing was blood. The chain uses TRBV6-2 or TRBV6-3 and TRBJ2-7, with 11 bases fitting TRBD2. CDR3 nucleotides: TGTGCCAGCAGACTCTCCGGGACTAGCGGTTCCTACGAGCAGTACTTC. Encoded protein: CASRLSGTSGSYEQYF.